These T cell receptor beta chains were read from a single sample in a study of persistence of HIV-infected CD4 T cells. TCRdb's table, derived via immunoSEQ multiplex PCR, lists solely in-frame clones and lacks some. The sample holds some 30,000 clones; approximately 80% are singletons and the top ten take 0.75% to 0.95%. These receptors have no known antigen. The specimen was CD4+ T cells sorted from PBMCs after approximately 19-hour stimulation, collected from a patient who received antiretroviral therapy. These receptors were taken from an adult woman with HIV who was CMV-seropositive. Both conserved end residues are part of each CDR3. Each record gives: D gene, J gene, V gene, clone size, CDR3 protein, CDR3 DNA. D genes are given only for firm matches. The size of a clone is reported for some rows only, either as once, few or many, or as a class for expanded clones.

.,TRBJ2-1,TRBV10-3,.,CAISGDQNNEQFF,TGTGCCATCAGTGGGGACCAGAACAATGAGCAGTTCTTC
TRBD1,TRBJ1-1,TRBV30,.,CAWKGDRVLNTEAFF,TGTGCCTGGAAGGGAGACAGGGTCCTGAACACTGAAGCTTTCTTT
.,TRBJ2-3,TRBV19,.,CASSIDRSTDTQYF,TGTGCCAGTAGTATAGATCGGAGCACAGATACGCAGTATTTT
TRBD1,TRBJ1-6,TRBV5-4,.,CASSRGQGFAGDSPLHF,TGTGCCAGCAGCAGGGGACAGGGCTTCGCTGGGGATTCACCCCTCCACTTT
.,TRBJ1-1,TRBV7-2,.,CASSLNPRNAEAFF,TGTGCCAGCAGCTTAAACCCCCGGAACGCTGAAGCTTTCTTT
.,TRBJ1-5,TRBV19,.,CASTPRGQSNQPQHF,TGTGCCAGTACCCCGAGAGGACAGAGCAATCAGCCCCAGCATTTT
TRBD1,TRBJ1-4,TRBV9,.,CASSAATGGNEKLFF,TGTGCCAGCAGCGCTGCGACAGGGGGAAATGAAAAACTGTTTTTT
.,TRBJ1-4,TRBV2,.,CASSVGPTNEKLFF,TGTGCCAGCAGTGTGGGACCAACTAATGAAAAACTGTTTTTT
.,TRBJ2-3,TRBV6-5,.,CASKVGTDTQYF,TGTGCCAGCAAGGTTGGAACAGATACGCAGTATTTT
.,TRBJ1-6,TRBV6-5,.,CASKTVNSPLHF,TGTGCCAGCAAGACAGTCAATTCACCCCTCCACTTT
.,TRBJ1-1,TRBV7-6,.,CASSVQRDTEAFF,TGTGCCAGCAGCGTACAAAGGGACACTGAAGCTTTCTTT
.,TRBJ2-2,TRBV3-1/TRBV3-2,.,CASSLPGQGTGELFF,TGTGCCAGCAGCCTCCCTGGTCAGGGCACCGGGGAGCTGTTTTTT
TRBD1,TRBJ2-1,TRBV5-1,.,CASSAGQGIDEQFF,TGCGCCAGCAGCGCAGGACAGGGTATCGATGAGCAGTTCTTC
TRBD1,TRBJ1-5,TRBV6-1,.,CASSEPGQGAAGNQPQHF,TGTGCCAGCAGCGAACCGGGACAGGGGGCCGCGGGCAATCAGCCCCAGCATTTT
TRBD1,TRBJ1-2,TRBV3-1/TRBV3-2,.,CASSQGTGASYGYTF,TGTGCCAGCAGCCAGGGTACAGGGGCTAGCTATGGCTACACCTTC
.,TRBJ2-3,TRBV20-1,.,CSASGLLQANTDTQYF,TGCAGTGCTAGTGGTCTCCTCCAGGCAAACACAGATACGCAGTATTTT
.,TRBJ2-1,TRBV5-1,few,CASSWSRDLEQFF,TGCGCCAGCAGCTGGAGTAGGGATCTAGAGCAGTTCTTC
.,TRBJ1-1,TRBV27,.,CASSLGTEAFF,TGTGCCAGCAGTTTAGGCACTGAAGCTTTCTTT
TRBD1,TRBJ1-1,TRBV30,few,CAWSGTGVKGTEAFF,TGTGCCTGGAGTGGGACAGGGGTAAAGGGCACTGAAGCTTTCTTT
TRBD1,TRBJ1-1,TRBV6-5,few,CASSYDRGREAFF,TGTGCCAGCAGTTACGACAGGGGGAGGGAAGCTTTCTTT
.,TRBJ2-1,TRBV2,.,CASRPTSSNEQFF,TGTGCCAGCAGACCAACTAGTTCCAATGAGCAGTTCTTC
TRBD1,TRBJ1-2,TRBV30,few,CAWRRTGIDGYTF,TGTGCCTGGAGGAGGACAGGGATCGATGGCTACACCTTC
.,TRBJ1-2,TRBV10-3,.,CAIGAGTPNYGYTF,TGTGCCATCGGGGCCGGGACACCCAACTATGGCTACACCTTC
TRBD1,TRBJ1-2,TRBV6-5,.,CASIIGGDYGYTF,TGTGCCAGTATAATAGGGGGCGACTATGGCTACACCTTC
.,TRBJ2-5,TRBV30,.,CAWTGSPLQETQYF,TGTGCCTGGACTGGATCCCCTTTACAAGAGACCCAGTACTTC
.,TRBJ1-2,TRBV5-1,few,CASSLQGPSGGYTF,TGCGCCAGCAGCTTACAGGGTCCATCCGGCGGCTACACCTTC
.,TRBJ2-7,TRBV21-1,.,CASSKGRRGGYEQYF,TGTGCCAGCAGCAAAGGCCGCAGGGGGGGCTACGAGCAGTACTTC
.,TRBJ1-1,TRBV11-1,.,CASSLPGRNTEAFF,TGTGCCAGCAGCTTACCTGGTCGGAACACTGAAGCTTTCTTT